This TCR beta chain was captured in a study of T cells in Graves' hyperthyroidism and ophthalmopathy. Study-wide points: By a 13 V-J model, ophthalmopathy was set apart from stable hyperthyroidism. A median roughly six months before onset, the model predicted ophthalmopathy.

The CDR3 length is 14 residues. The ends were cut back, 1 base at V and 9 bases at J, with 13 bases in the middle. Germline CDR1 and CDR2: SGHDN and FVKESK. Amplified regions were TCR beta CDR3 sequences from RNA transcripts. First-round RT-PCR targeting the TCR CDR3 was performed with the HTBI primer set. TCRdb analysed the multiplex PCR reads with MiXCR anew, one entry per CDR3 protein. In the table there are 620,000 or so distinct CDR3 sequences, around 13% of which are singletons. Thyroid ultrasound and orbital computed tomography, with clinical symptoms and serum thyroxine and TRAb, informed diagnoses. Many counts were recorded for this clonotype. Its matching antigen is unknown.

Material: blood. This sequence originates from a woman in her 50s with Graves' ophthalmopathy. The V and J genes are TRBV14 and TRBJ2-1, with TRBD2 as a possible D gene (6 bases). The DNA for the CDR3 is TGTGCCAGCAGCCAAGTTGCGGGGACCGCTGAGCAGTTCTTC. Protein sequence: CASSQVAGTAEQFF.